These 18 T cell receptor beta chains were all obtained from the same sample, sequenced in a study of blood T cells in healthy people across ages. A second roughly 6 to 11 cycle PCR used barcoded and J-beta primers. TCRdb redid the calling of the 5' RACE reads with MiXCR, one entry per CDR3 protein. The data show 700,000 or so distinct CDR3 sequences, with about 24% seen just once and around 22% held by the top ten. Sequencing was performed on blood. These receptors originate from an older man in good health.

The chain couples TRBV5-1 to TRBJ2-3, with 8 bases lining up with TRBD2. Germline CDR1 SGHRS, CDR2 YFSETQ. The CDR3 length is 14 residues. Trimming at V came to 4 bases and at J to 1 base, leaving 2 bases not matched to a gene. Written as DNA, the CDR3 is TGCGCCAGCAGCGGCGGGGGGCGCACAGATACGCAGTATTTT. Translated, it gives CASSGGGRTDTQYF. Combining the CDR3 with reference TRBV5-1 and TRBJ2-3 gives the whole variable domain KAGVTQTPRYLIKTRGQQVTLSCSPISGHRSVSWYQQTPGQGLQFLFEYFSETQRNKGNFPGRFSGRQFSNSRSEMNVSTLELGDSALYLCASSGGGRTDTQYFGPGTRLTVL.

The rearrangement links TRBV19 to TRBJ2-4, with D perhaps TRBD2 (6 bases). Per the germline V gene, CDR1 is LNHDA and CDR2 is SQIVND (reference sequence). The V gene lost 11 bases and the J gene lost 7 bases, with 15 bases spanning the gap. There are 12 residues in the CDR3. The CDR3 coding sequence is TGTGCCGGTATCGGGGACTTCAACATTCAGTACTTC. The encoded protein is CAGIGDFNIQYF. Filled out from reference TRBV19 and TRBJ2-4, the complete variable domain reads DGGITQSPKYLFRKEGQNVTLSCEQNLNHDAMYWYRQDPGQGLRLIYYSQIVNDFQKGDIAEGYSVSREKKESFPLTVTSAQKNPTAFYLCAGIGDFNIQYFGAGTRLSVL.

The chain links TRBV29-1 to TRBJ1-2, with 10 nucleotides matching TRBD1. In germline, CDR1 is SQVTM, CDR2 ANQGSEA. This CDR3 contains 13 residues. V lost 5 bases and J lost 5; bases outside the gene matches: 5. As DNA, the CDR3 is TGCAGCGTTTTAGGACAGGGGGAGTATGGCTACACCTTC. This sequence encodes CSVLGQGEYGYTF.

This clonotype was counted many times. The rearrangement joins TRBV20-1 to TRBJ1-2; 8 bases are shared with TRBD1. V was clipped by 7 bases and J by 8 bases; unmatched bases: 18. This CDR3 comprises 15 residues. Germline V gene sequence: CDR1 DFQATT, CDR2 SNEGSKA (reference sequence). DNA of the CDR3: TGCAGTGTGGACAGCAAAGCGACAGGGGCGAAAGGCTACACCTTC. This codes for CSVDSKATGAKGYTF.

The chain carries TRBV2 and TRBJ2-5; the D gene is possibly TRBD1 (5 bases). This CDR3 has 16 residues. Per germline, CDR1 SNHLY and CDR2 FYNNEI. V lost 2 bases to trimming and J lost 2 bases, with 15 bases between them. CDR3 in DNA: TGTGCCAGCAGTGAATGGGGCGATACAATTCAAGAGACCCAGTACTTC. It specifies CASSEWGDTIQETQYF.

The rearrangement links TRBV21-1 to TRBJ2-5; the DNA was not compared with TRBD2, the D call given in the table. TRBV21-1 is a listed pseudogene. This CDR3 has 21 residues. CDR3 in DNA: TGTGCCAGCAGCAAAAGAACGCCGGCTAACCCCACCCCGGGACTGCAAGAGACCCAGTACTTC. It specifies CASSKRTPANPTPGLQETQYF.

V is TRBV6-2 or TRBV6-3 and J is TRBJ2-1; weak D call: TRBD2 (6 bases). With 3 bases removed from V and 4 bases from J, the gap between germline ends came to 10 bases. Germline CDR1 reads MNHEY; CDR2 reads SVGEGT. The CDR3 is 14 residues long. CDR3 bases: TGTGCCAGCAGTTATATAGCGGATTACAATGAGCAGTTCTTC. Translating gives CASSYIADYNEQFF.

This clonotype was detected only a few times. The V gene is TRBV15, the J gene TRBJ2-5; 7 bases are shared with TRBD1. TRBJ2-1 explains the end of the DNA better; the J call may be wrong. This CDR3 contains 16 residues. CDR1 LNHNV and CDR2 YYDKDF come from the germline V gene (reference sequence). DNA of the CDR3: TGTGCCACCAGCAGTATCAGGGGGATAAGTGTAAATGAGCAGTTCTTC. The encoded protein is CATSSIRGISVNEQFF.

This clonotype has a handful of counts. The V and J genes are TRBV7-2 and TRBJ1-5; possibly TRBD1 for D (6 bases). This CDR3 contains 15 residues. Trimming took off 7 bases at V and 2 bases at J, with 15 bases between the two ends. The germline CDR1 and CDR2 sequences are SGHTA and FQGNSA. The CDR3: CASTRPGVGNQPQHF. CDR3 DNA sequence: TGTGCCAGCACCAGACCAGGGGTCGGCAATCAGCCCCAGCATTTT.

V usage is TRBV14 and J usage is TRBJ2-7, with 9 bases aligning to TRBD1. Germline CDR1 is SGHDN and CDR2 is FVKESK. The CDR3 runs to 14 residues. V lost 1 base, J lost 7 bases, and 5 bases stayed unmatched. CDR3 sequence reads: CASSQAGTGLEQYV. The CDR3 bases are TGTGCCAGCAGCCAAGCCGGGACAGGGTTAGAGCAGTACGTC.

V and J are TRBV6-5 and TRBJ2-1; 9 bases align to TRBD2. J gave up 9 bases and V 4 bases, and 16 bases lay outside the gene matches. Germline CDR1 and CDR2: MNHEY and SVGAGI. This CDR3 has 17 amino acids. CDR3 DNA sequence: TGTGCCAGCAGTTCCATCGTTCAGCGGGAGGCGGGGAGTGAGCAGTTCTTC. Its translation is CASSSIVQREAGSEQFF.

The CDR3 DNA sequence: TGTGCCAGCAGCTTTTCCAGCGGGACCGGGGAGCTGTTTTTT. Translated, it gives CASSFSSGTGELFF. This rearrangement joins TRBV7-3 to TRBJ2-2; TRBD2 might be the D (6 bases). The CDR3 sequence is 14 residues long. Deletions cut 3 bases from V and 5 bases from J, with 10 bases between. Per germline, CDR1 SGHTA and CDR2 FQGTGA.

This clonotype turned up a few times. The chain uses TRBV5-1 and TRBJ2-3; D perhaps matches TRBD2 (6 bases). CDR1 is SGHRS, CDR2 YFSETQ, per germline. Trimming cost V 0 bases and J 0 bases, with 14 bases left between them. The CDR3 has 17 residues. Here the CDR3 reads CASSLEAAGWSTDTQYF. The DNA of the CDR3 is TGCGCCAGCAGCTTGGAGGCGGCGGGGTGGAGCACAGATACGCAGTATTTT.

The J gene is TRBJ2-3, the V gene TRBV7-9, with D unclear. Between the trimmed V and J ends, which lost 4 bases and 2 bases, there was a span of 22 bases. This CDR3 contains 18 residues. CDR1 SEHNR and CDR2 FQNEAQ come from the germline V gene (reference sequence). The CDR3 here is CASSSPAGSPLNTDTQYF. CDR3 DNA: TGTGCCAGCAGCTCACCGGCTGGTAGCCCTCTTAACACAGATACGCAGTATTTT.

This clonotype was seen only a few times. This chain uses TRBV29-1 with TRBJ2-5, with 10 bases identical to TRBD1. V dropped 7 bases and J dropped 7; count of bases not matched to a gene: 12. CDR1 SQVTM and CDR2 ANQGSEA come from the germline V gene. This CDR3 spans 14 amino acids. This CDR3 is CSGSTGTGVGTQYF. CDR3 in DNA: TGCAGCGGTTCCACCGGGACAGGGGTCGGGACCCAGTACTTC.

The chain couples TRBV29-1 to TRBJ1-1; a possible D gene is TRBD1 (6 bases). Per germline, CDR1 SQVTM and CDR2 ANQGSEA. The CDR3 length is 13 residues. V lost 8 bases to trimming and J lost 7 bases, with 20 bases between them. CDR3 nucleotide sequence: TGCAGCCCAATTAGGGGGGGCGGAGGTGAAGCTTTCTTT. This translates into CSPIRGGGGEAFF.

This clonotype was picked up a small number of times. The gene calls are TRBV13 and TRBJ2-3; 12 bases are shared with TRBD2. V lost 5 bases and J lost 2; bases outside the gene matches: 5. Looked up from germline, CDR1 is PRHDT and CDR2 is FYEKMQ (reference sequence). The CDR3 contains 16 residues. The CDR3 is CASSTTSGGHTDTQYF. DNA for the CDR3: TGTGCCAGCAGCACCACTAGCGGGGGGCACACAGATACGCAGTATTTT.

The V and J genes are TRBV28 and TRBJ2-5, with 11 bases that match TRBD2. Germline CDR1 MDHEN, CDR2 SYDVKM. This CDR3 region has 18 residues. J gave up 7 bases and V 6 bases, and 19 bases lay outside the gene matches. The CDR3 sequence is CASSRIGALAGVRGTQYF. DNA for the CDR3: TGTGCCAGCAGCCGCATCGGAGCACTAGCGGGAGTCAGAGGGACCCAGTACTTC.